This T cell receptor (beta chain) was captured in a study of blood T cell repertoires in COVID-19 (dated by TCRdb to between 2020 and 2021). Regarding the complete study: Samples from collaborators originated in the United States, Italy and Spain and spanned both the acute and convalescent phases of COVID-19. The material from the prospective study consisted of cDNA or gDNA derived from T cells, B-cell-depleted T cells, or PBMCs. The repertoires were made available in a free public database intended to serve as a resource for research on the immune response to SARS-CoV-2. The dataset comprised deeply sampled blood TCRbeta repertoires from subjects exposed to, actively infected with, or recovered from COVID-19. The samples were drawn from two sources: the first 160 participants of the ongoing ImmuneRACE study, and 950 to 1,500 subjects contributed by 6 global collaborators. Where available, HLA class I and class II types were taken from metadata supplied by the sample provider and were not determined by assay-based typing. The sample metadata nearly always contained a de-identified subject ID, COVID-19 status, age in years and sex.

Of note for this clone: Its antigen is still unknown. No base quality information exists; no much larger clone differs at one position.

Another Seattle source contributed samples from volunteer blood donors who had recovered from COVID-19. Each collaborating institution followed its own protocols to collect whole blood in K2EDTA tubes. For TCRbeta analysis, collaborators shipped samples as frozen whole blood, isolated PBMCs, or DNA extracted from either of those sample types. Here V drops 2 bases and J drops 7 bases, and the junction holds 4 bases not matched to any gene. The CDR3, from cysteine to phenylalanine, totals 15 residues. The read is trimmed to its CDR3 DNA, 45 bases read in frame from base 1. From the germline V gene, CDR1 is MDHEN and CDR2 is SYDVKM. TCRbeta CDR3 regions were amplified from genomic DNA by means of the immunoSEQ Assay, a bias-controlled multiplex PCR. For the original study's pipeline: The number of nucleated cells in each sample was estimated by amplification of reference gene primers within the assay. To quantify the absolute abundance of each unique TCRbeta CDR3 rearrangement, sequence reads were collapsed and filtered. For each sample, productive Simpson clonality was calculated by taking the square root of Simpson's diversity index across productive rearrangements. Not all clones reach the TCRdb copy of this immuneACCESS table, which keeps in-frame sequences only. Checked studies attribute under half of the gap to unresolved V genes and leave the rest unexplained. V, J and clone size reflect that table, while D and trimming were determined from the DNA. The sample profile shows about 130,000 clones; 70% to 80% of them were found once. The ten largest clones represent 10% to 11% of the sample.

The full study reports these points: How much clinical and demographic metadata was included differed by source and by participant, and the metadata was provided uncurated.

The TCR originated in a man aged 55-75 years who had recovered from COVID-19. The chain links TRBV28 with TRBJ1-6, with 8 bases matching TRBD1. Sequences were obtained from peripheral blood. The CDR3 amino acid sequence is: CASSLSQGANSPLHF. DNA sequence: TGTGCCAGCAGTTTAAGTCAGGGGGCAAATTCACCCCTCCACTTT.